Shown below are 11 T cell receptor beta chains from a single sample sequenced in a study of T cells after yellow fever vaccination. TCRdb analysed the 5' RACE reads with MiXCR anew, one entry per CDR3 protein. The sample contains some 260,000 distinct CDR3 sequences, 5.2% of which appear only once. Sequenced here: CD4+ T cells sorted from PBMCs, sampled on the day of the yellow fever booster vaccination. Source of these receptors: a man aged 18-30 years who received the YFV17D yellow fever vaccine.

This clonotype appeared many times. The chain has TRBV24-1 and TRBJ2-1, with 8 bases lining up with TRBD1. V lost 5 bases and J lost 1; bases outside the gene matches: 6. Germline CDR1 reads KGHDR; CDR2 reads SFDVKD. The CDR3 spans 16 residues. DNA of the CDR3: TGTGCCACCAGTGCCGTAACAGGGGGTTCCTACAATGAGCAGTTCTTC. Translated: CATSAVTGGSYNEQFF.

The chain employs TRBV20-1 and TRBJ2-1, with D possibly being TRBD2 (7 bases). The V gene lost 1 base and the J gene lost 7 bases, with 11 bases spanning the gap. The CDR3 loop spans 13 amino acids. The V gene's germline CDR1 is DFQATT and CDR2 SNEGSKA (reference sequence). The CDR3 loop is CSARGGGLNEQFF. In DNA, the CDR3 is TGCAGTGCTAGAGGCGGGGGCCTGAATGAGCAGTTCTTC.

The V gene is TRBV6-5, the J gene TRBJ1-1; possible D gene TRBD1, 6 bases. The germline gives CDR1 MNHEY, CDR2 SVGAGI. Trimming removed 2 bases from V and 5 bases from J, with 9 bases in between. The CDR3 covers 13 residues. In DNA form, the CDR3 reads TGTGCCAGCAGTTACGAGAGGGGGACTGAAGCTTTCTTT. It codes for CASSYERGTEAFF.

This sequence joins TRBV12-3 or TRBV12-4 and TRBJ2-7; D is undetermined. This CDR3 contains 13 residues. V lost 2 bases and J lost 4, with 9 bases in between. The CDR3: CASSLSSIYEQYF. The CDR3 region has the DNA TGTGCCAGCAGTTTATCCAGTATTTACGAGCAGTACTTC.

This clonotype has only a few counts. This chain joins TRBV2 and TRBJ2-1; D is perhaps TRBD1 or TRBD2 (5 bases each). The V and J ends lost 5 bases and 6 bases respectively, with 17 bases between them. CDR1 SNHLY and CDR2 FYNNEI come from the germline V gene. The CDR3 has 15 amino acids. The CDR3 DNA reads as TGTGCCAGCAGTAGGGACCGCCAAACTTCCAATGAGCAGTTCTTC. It is translated as CASSRDRQTSNEQFF.

The chain uses TRBV6-1 and TRBJ2-3; 12 nucleotides match TRBD1. The trim removed 3 bases at V and 4 bases at J, leaving 5 bases unmatched. The CDR3 contains 16 residues. CDR1 and CDR2 (germline): MNHNS, SASEGT. DNA of the CDR3: TGTGCCAGCAGTGACCCCGGGACAGGGGGCTCAGATACGCAGTATTTT. Protein: CASSDPGTGGSDTQYF.

This clonotype was recorded at least ten times. The chain is built from TRBV18 and TRBJ2-1, with 7 bases lining up with TRBD2. Germline loops: CDR1 KGHSH, CDR2 LQKENI. V lost 1 base to trimming and J lost 8 bases; unmatched junction nucleotides: 5. The CDR3 consists of 14 residues. CDR3 region: CASSPRGTTDEQFF. As DNA, the CDR3 is TGTGCCAGCTCACCACGGGGGACTACGGATGAGCAGTTCTTC. The full variable domain, its missing parts supplied by reference TRBV18 and TRBJ2-1, is NAGVMQNPRHLVRRRGQEARLRCSPMKGHSHVYWYRQLPEEGLKFMVYLQKENIIDESGMPKERFSAEFPKEGPSILRIQQVVRGDSAAYFCASSPRGTTDEQFFGPGTRLTVL.

This clonotype was picked up a small number of times. The genes are TRBV4-3 and TRBJ2-7; tentatively, D is TRBD1 (5 bases). Germline loops: CDR1 LGHNA, CDR2 YSLEER. The CDR3 consists of 12 residues. Between the trimmed V and J ends, which lost 1 base and 12 bases, there was a span of 13 bases. CDR3 DNA sequence: TGCGCCAGCAGCCAAGCGTCAGGGTTTTCGTACGTC. It specifies CASSQASGFSYV.

V usage is TRBV20-1 and J usage is TRBJ2-1, with TRBD2 as a possible D gene (5 bases). The CDR3 runs to 13 residues. V was trimmed by 2 bases and J by 9 bases, leaving 14 bases between them. Germline V lookup: CDR1 DFQATT, CDR2 SNEGSKA (reference sequence). In DNA, the CDR3 is TGCAGTGCTAGATCCGGGGTAGAACGTGAGCAGTTCTTC. Amino acid sequence: CSARSGVEREQFF.

This sequence joins TRBV7-9 and TRBJ2-5; 8 bases fit TRBD1. Germline loops: CDR1 SEHNR, CDR2 FQNEAQ (reference sequence). The J segment lost 5 bases and the V segment lost 6 bases, leaving 8 bases of the junction unmatched. The CDR3 spans 14 residues. In DNA, the CDR3 is TGTGCCAGCAGAACGGACAGGGCAGGGGAGACCCAGTACTTC. Its translation: CASRTDRAGETQYF.

This clonotype was found a few times. The chain has TRBV27 and TRBJ2-7; perhaps TRBD2 as D (6 bases). CDR3 size: 13 residues. Germline CDR1 reads MNHEY; CDR2 reads SMNVEV (reference sequence). V lost 10 bases and J 9 bases, leaving 22 bases between the germline ends. In DNA form, the CDR3 reads TGTGCCACCGCCGGTCTCGGGAGCATAGGGCAGTACTTC. As protein: CATAGLGSIGQYF.